The 6 T cell receptor beta chains below were found in one sample sequenced in a study of cytomegalovirus exposure and HLA in healthy donors. Here immunoSEQ multiplex PCR was the method, and the copy in TCRdb shows in-frame clones only, minus some. Here the sample spans hundreds of thousands of clones, just over 85% being singletons. The sample was PBMCs. Receptors were obtained from a woman aged 18-30 years in good health and CMV-seronegative.

The rearrangement joins TRBV14 to TRBJ1-1, with 8 bases lining up with TRBD1. This CDR3 is 15 amino acids long. V shed 2 bases, J shed 1 base, and the junction held 3 bases outside the gene matches. Germline lookup yields CDR1 SGHDN and CDR2 FVKESK. The CDR3 here is CASSQFGTGNTEAFF. Written as DNA, the CDR3 is TGTGCCAGCAGCCAATTTGGGACAGGGAACACTGAAGCTTTCTTT. The variable domain in full, completed from reference TRBV14 and TRBJ1-1, reads EAGVTQFPSHSVIEKGQTVTLRCDPISGHDNLYWYRRVMGKEIKFLLHFVKESKQDESGMPNNRFLAERTGGTYSTLKVQPAELEDSGVYFCASSQFGTGNTEAFFGQGTRLTVV.

DNA of the CDR3: TGTGCCAGCAGCGCCCCCGGGGGGGGATCCCCAACGCAGTATTTT. Translation: CASSAPGGGSPTQYF. The chain links TRBV9 to TRBJ2-3; 8 bases line up with TRBD2. CDR3 size: 15 residues. Looked up from germline, CDR1 is SGDLS and CDR2 is YYNGEE. Germline trimming cut 3 bases from V and 9 bases from J; bases unmatched to any gene: 12.

This clone showed up just a few times. V gene TRBV7-3 combines with J gene TRBJ2-7, with D maybe TRBD2 (5 bases). Germline CDR1 and CDR2: SGHTA and FQGTGA. There are 13 residues in the CDR3. V was clipped by 4 bases and J by 4 bases, with 11 bases between them. For the CDR3, the DNA is TGTGCCAGCAGCTCAGAGGCGGGTTACGAGCAGTACTTC. Translated, it gives CASSSEAGYEQYF.

The chain couples TRBV15 to TRBJ1-1; 10 bases map to TRBD1. The CDR3 length is 18 residues. From germline, CDR1 is LNHNV and CDR2 YYDKDF (reference sequence). Trimming took 2 bases from V and 0 from J; bases not matched to a gene: 9. CDR3 protein: CATSRTPRTGGMNTEAFF. The CDR3 nucleotides read TGTGCCACCAGCAGAACCCCACGGACAGGGGGAATGAACACTGAAGCTTTCTTT.

V and J are TRBV20-1 and TRBJ2-1; tentatively, D is TRBD1 (6 bases). Trimming left V 7 bases short and J 7 bases short, with 11 bases between. CDR3 size: 11 residues. The germline gives CDR1 DFQATT, CDR2 SNEGSKA (reference sequence). The CDR3 DNA reads as TGCAGTGGCGCGAGGGGGAATGAGCAGTTCTTC. Translating gives CSGARGNEQFF.

This chain uses TRBV5-6 with TRBJ2-7; D perhaps matches TRBD2 (5 bases). The CDR3 runs to 14 residues. CDR1 and CDR2 from the germline V gene are SGHDT and YYEEEE. Between the trimmed V and J ends, which lost 0 bases and 0 bases, there was a span of 7 bases. The CDR3 sequence is CASSLGTHSYEQYF. In DNA, the CDR3 is TGTGCCAGCAGCTTGGGGACTCACTCCTACGAGCAGTACTTC. Based on the CDR3 plus reference TRBV5-6 and TRBJ2-7, the full variable domain is DAGVTQSPTHLIKTRGQQVTLRCSPKSGHDTVSWYQQALGQGPQFIFQYYEEEERQRGNFPDRFSGHQFPNYSSELNVNALLLGDSALYLCASSLGTHSYEQYFGPGTRLTVT.